The 18 T cell receptor beta chains presented below share a single source sample, sequenced in a study of blood T cell repertoires in COVID-19. Generated by immunoSEQ multiplex PCR, the TCRdb table keeps only in-frame clones and is missing some. The repertoire holds 110,000 or so clones, 75% to 90% seen once, with 8.1% in the top ten. Sequencing was done on a sample of peripheral blood. Source of these receptors: a woman aged 40 to 50 with acute or convalescent COVID-19.

This chain connects TRBV2 to TRBJ2-2; tentative D call: TRBD2 (6 bases). V gave up 10 bases and J gave up 1 base, with 13 bases separating them. This CDR3 has 14 residues. Germline-derived CDR1 and CDR2 are SNHLY and FYNNEI. The CDR3 reads CATSRDWNTGELFF. The CDR3 DNA reads TGTGCCACAAGCCGGGACTGGAACACCGGGGAGCTGTTTTTT.

This chain links TRBV6-2 or TRBV6-3 with TRBJ1-2; TRBD1 might be the D (6 bases). The CDR3 runs 13 residues. Trimming removed 6 bases at V and 8 bases at J, with 16 bases between. Looked up from germline, CDR1 is MNHEY and CDR2 is SVGEGT. The CDR3: CASSPSGARGYTF. CDR3 nucleotides: TGTGCCAGCAGCCCCTCAGGGGCACGGGGCTACACCTTC.

The J gene is TRBJ2-2, the V gene TRBV7-2; D gene ambiguous. Germline V gives CDR1 SGHTA, CDR2 FQGNSA. CDR3 length: 15 residues. V gave up 3 bases and J gave up 1 base, with 9 bases separating them. CDR3 sequence reads: CASSLVGRNTGELFF. In DNA, the CDR3 is TGTGCCAGCAGCTTGGTTGGCAGGAACACCGGGGAGCTGTTTTTT.

The table lists this clone with a count of one. J is TRBJ1-6 and V is TRBV5-6; TRBD1 matches at 7 bases. The germline V gene encodes CDR1 SGHDT and CDR2 YYEEEE. V gave up 2 bases and J gave up 6 bases; unmatched junction bases: 8. This CDR3 region has 16 residues. The CDR3 DNA follows: TGTGCCAGCAGCTTCCAACAGGGGAAGGCTAATTCACCCCTCCACTTT. Its protein product is CASSFQQGKANSPLHF.

The chain couples TRBV19 to TRBJ1-1; D not resolved. Between the trimmed V and J ends, which lost 4 bases and 3 bases, there was a span of 9 bases. This CDR3 spans 13 amino acids. Germline V lookup: CDR1 LNHDA, CDR2 SQIVND (reference sequence). The CDR3 sequence: CASSTPPHTEAFF. The CDR3 region has the DNA TGTGCCAGTAGTACCCCTCCCCACACTGAAGCTTTCTTT.

V and J are TRBV7-2 and TRBJ2-5; 10 nucleotides align to TRBD2. This CDR3 spans 15 amino acids. V shed 0 bases and J 4 bases; nucleotides not matched to a gene: 2. CDR1 SGHTA and CDR2 FQGNSA come from the germline V gene. The CDR3 DNA reads TGTGCCAGCAGCTTAGCTAGCGGGGGGATAGAGACCCAGTACTTC. Protein: CASSLASGGIETQYF.

The rearrangement links TRBV18 to TRBJ1-2; 7 positions match TRBD1. Germline values: CDR1 KGHSH, CDR2 LQKENI. Unmatched junction bases numbered 16, after V lost 5 bases and J lost 7 bases. The CDR3 length is 16 residues. The CDR3 here is CASSATKTQGMSGYTF. CDR3 coding DNA: TGTGCCAGCTCAGCGACCAAAACACAGGGGATGAGTGGCTACACCTTC.

This sequence joins TRBV6-5 and TRBJ2-5; 14 bases agree with TRBD2. Per the germline V gene, CDR1 is MNHEY and CDR2 is SVGAGI. This CDR3 has 15 amino acids. The V gene end was trimmed by 5 bases and the J gene end by 4 bases; junction bases not matched to a gene: 3. The CDR3 is CASSPGLAGVETQYF. The CDR3 DNA is TGTGCCAGCAGTCCGGGACTAGCGGGGGTAGAGACCCAGTACTTC.

The chain uses TRBV2 and TRBJ1-4; no reliable D call. The CDR3 covers 15 residues. The germline gives CDR1 SNHLY, CDR2 FYNNEI. With 5 bases removed from V and 0 bases from J, the gap between germline ends came to 10 bases. The CDR3 here is CASSLQLPTNEKLFF. CDR3 coding DNA: TGTGCCAGCAGTCTACAGCTACCAACTAATGAAAAACTGTTTTTT.

This rearrangement joins TRBV19 to TRBJ1-2; D not certain. Trimming took 0 bases from V and 7 from J, leaving 12 bases between them. The CDR3 covers 14 residues. The germline V gene has CDR1 LNHDA and CDR2 SQIVND (reference sequence). DNA of the CDR3: TGTGCCAGTAGTATAGACAGGACGGGATCTGGCTACACCTTC. This encodes CASSIDRTGSGYTF.

This clone was counted once. The CDR3 is CASSYSTSGGLGTQYF. CDR3 sequence (DNA): TGTGCCAGCAGTTACTCGACTAGCGGGGGGTTAGGGACCCAGTACTTC. V is TRBV6-2 or TRBV6-3 and J is TRBJ2-5; 13 bases are shared with TRBD2. J lost 7 bases, V lost 0 bases, and 5 bases had no gene match. From germline, CDR1 is MNHEY and CDR2 SVGEGT. There are 16 residues in the CDR3.

Here the CDR3 DNA reads TGTGCCAGCAGCTCCCTCGTGGGGGCTGGGGATGAAAAACTGTTTTTT. Translation gives CASSSLVGAGDEKLFF. The rearrangement links TRBV11-2 to TRBJ1-4; tentative D call: TRBD1 (6 bases). Looked up from germline, CDR1 is SGHAT and CDR2 is FQNNGV. CDR3 length equals 16 residues. V was pared by 4 bases and J by 6 bases, with 18 bases between.

The count of this clone is one. The J gene is TRBJ1-5, the V gene TRBV7-2; D not resolved. Germline loops: CDR1 SGHTA, CDR2 FQGNSA. This CDR3 contains 17 residues. Trimming removed 1 base from V and 0 bases from J, with 13 bases in between. The CDR3 DNA is TGTGCCAGCAGCTTAGGGAGTCCGCTGTTTAGCAATCAGCCCCAGCATTTT. This sequence encodes CASSLGSPLFSNQPQHF.

Concerning this clone itself: Other nucleotide sequences from this sample produce the same CDR3. The CDR3 coding sequence is TGTGCCAGCAGCTTAGGGGCAGGCTCCTACGAGCAGTACTTC. It specifies CASSLGAGSYEQYF. V is TRBV5-5 and J is TRBJ2-7; D might be TRBD1 (5 bases). Germline V gene lookup returns CDR1 SGHKS and CDR2 YYEKEE (reference sequence). There are 14 residues in the CDR3. The V end lost 2 bases, the J end lost 0 bases, and 9 bases lay between the germline ends.

The sample holds a few counts of this clone. V usage is TRBV3-1 (or the pseudogene TRBV3-2) and J usage is TRBJ2-7; no reliable D call. Trimming pared 3 bases from V and 5 bases from J, leaving 8 bases between. Germline CDR1 is LGHDT and CDR2 is YNNKEL (reference sequence). The CDR3 length is 12 residues. CDR3 residues: CASSHLNNEQYF. The DNA for the CDR3 is TGTGCCAGCAGCCACTTAAATAACGAGCAGTACTTC.

This clone was counted between two and nine times. This chain uses TRBV5-1 with TRBJ2-1; possible D gene TRBD2, 5 bases. Between the trimmed V and J ends, which lost 0 bases and 9 bases, there was a span of 19 bases. Germline CDR1 SGHRS, CDR2 YFSETQ. The CDR3 runs 16 residues. The CDR3 spells CASSLVGDSPHSEQFF. CDR3 sequence (DNA): TGCGCCAGCAGCTTGGTGGGAGATTCCCCCCACAGTGAGCAGTTCTTC.

J is TRBJ1-1 and V is TRBV7-8; 7 bases match TRBD1. The junction had 7 bases not matched to a gene; V was cut back by 5 bases and J by 1 base. The CDR3 has 15 amino acids. Looked up from germline, CDR1 is SGHVS and CDR2 is FQNEAQ. The CDR3: CASSRTRTGNTEAFF. The CDR3 DNA reads TGTGCCAGCAGCCGAACCCGGACAGGGAACACTGAAGCTTTCTTT.

This clone showed up just a few times. At the DNA level, this CDR3 is encoded by other sequences in the same sample as well. The rearrangement links TRBV5-1 to TRBJ1-1, with D uncertain. In germline, CDR1 is SGHRS, CDR2 YFSETQ. The CDR3 consists of 13 residues. Between the trimmed V and J ends, which lost 0 bases and 2 bases, there was a span of 5 bases. This CDR3 reads CASSLALNTEAFF. The DNA of the CDR3 is TGCGCCAGCAGCTTGGCCCTAAACACTGAAGCTTTCTTT.